This TCR beta chain was captured by sequencing in a study of blood T cell dynamics during melanoma immunotherapy. The repertoire was sequenced with immunoSEQ multiplex PCR; TCRdb's copy has only in-frame clones and lacks some. Here the sample spans under 2,000 clones, 73% being singletons. Study outcomes and limitations: Immune-effector CD8+ cells best matched cell-free DNA CDR3 sequences and were most clonal.

As to time point: pre-treatment baseline. Memory T cells counted as immune-effector cells when CD3+ CD4- CD8+ CD45RA- CD45RO-high CD27- CCR7-. Patients had no prior systemic cancer treatment, immunosuppressants or other active cancers. Trimming left V 6 bases short and J 4 bases short, with 12 bases between. The germline CDR1 and CDR2 sequences are MGHDK and SYGVNS. The CDR3 runs to 13 residues. This clone turned up a few times. The antigen is unknown. V and J are TRBV25-1 and TRBJ1-2; possibly TRBD1 for D (6 bases). The input for sequencing was CD8+ T cells from blood, taken from a patient treated with checkpoint blockade. This receptor was identified in a human donor with melanoma. The CDR3: CASSRGSGYGYTF. Here the CDR3 DNA reads TGTGCCAGCAGCAGGGGATCTGGCTATGGCTACACCTTC.